This TCR beta chain was profiled in a study of cytomegalovirus exposure and HLA in healthy donors. Measured with immunoSEQ multiplex PCR; TCRdb has only the in-frame clones, and not every one. The repertoire consists of 20,000 to 25,000 clones, with 97% occurring once and the leading ten covering about 10%. Per the germline V gene, CDR1 is MNHNS and CDR2 is SASEGT. V was clipped by 3 bases and J by 0 bases; unmatched bases: 2. The CDR3 contains 16 residues. The genes are TRBV6-1 and TRBJ2-3, with 11 nucleotides matching TRBD2. Sequencing input: PBMCs. The TCR was taken from a man aged 25-45 years in good health and CMV-seropositive. CDR3 coding DNA: TGTGCCAGCAGTGAGGGACTAGCGGCTAGCACAGATACGCAGTATTTT. Protein: CASSEGLAASTDTQYF.